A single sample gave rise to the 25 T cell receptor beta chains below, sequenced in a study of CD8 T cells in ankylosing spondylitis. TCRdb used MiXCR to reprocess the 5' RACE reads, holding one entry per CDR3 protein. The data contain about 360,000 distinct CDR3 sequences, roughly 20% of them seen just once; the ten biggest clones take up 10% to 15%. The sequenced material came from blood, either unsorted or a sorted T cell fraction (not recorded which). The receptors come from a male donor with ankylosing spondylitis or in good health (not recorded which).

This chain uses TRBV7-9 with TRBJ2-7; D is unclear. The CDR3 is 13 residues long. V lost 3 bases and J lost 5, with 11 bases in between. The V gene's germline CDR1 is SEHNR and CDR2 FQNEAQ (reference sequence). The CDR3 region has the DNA TGTGCCAGCAGCTTTGGTGATAAGGACGAGCAGTACTTC. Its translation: CASSFGDKDEQYF.

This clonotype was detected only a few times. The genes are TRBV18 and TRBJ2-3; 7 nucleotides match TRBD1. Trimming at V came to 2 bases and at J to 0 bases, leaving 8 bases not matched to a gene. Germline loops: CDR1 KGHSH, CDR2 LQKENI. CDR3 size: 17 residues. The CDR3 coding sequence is TGTGCCAGCTCACCAACCGGACAGGTCCCTAGCACAGATACGCAGTATTTT. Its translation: CASSPTGQVPSTDTQYF.

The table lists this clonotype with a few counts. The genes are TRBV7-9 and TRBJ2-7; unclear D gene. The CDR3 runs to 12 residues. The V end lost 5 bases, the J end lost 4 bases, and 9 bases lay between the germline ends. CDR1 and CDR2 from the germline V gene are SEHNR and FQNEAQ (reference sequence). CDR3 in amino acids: CASSGLDYEQYF. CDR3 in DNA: TGTGCCAGCAGCGGCTTGGATTACGAGCAGTACTTC.

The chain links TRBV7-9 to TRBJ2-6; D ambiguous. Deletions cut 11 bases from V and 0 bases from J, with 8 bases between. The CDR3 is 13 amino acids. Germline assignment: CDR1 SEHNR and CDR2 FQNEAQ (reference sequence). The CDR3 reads CAHPGSGANVLTF. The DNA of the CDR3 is TGTGCCCATCCGGGCTCTGGGGCCAACGTCCTGACTTTC.

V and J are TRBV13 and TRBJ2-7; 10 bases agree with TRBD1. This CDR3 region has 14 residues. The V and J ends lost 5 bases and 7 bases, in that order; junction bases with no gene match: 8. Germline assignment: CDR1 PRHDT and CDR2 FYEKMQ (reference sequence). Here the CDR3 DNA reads TGTGCCAGCAGCCCCCGACAGGGGGCCTGGGAGCAGTACTTC. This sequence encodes CASSPRQGAWEQYF.

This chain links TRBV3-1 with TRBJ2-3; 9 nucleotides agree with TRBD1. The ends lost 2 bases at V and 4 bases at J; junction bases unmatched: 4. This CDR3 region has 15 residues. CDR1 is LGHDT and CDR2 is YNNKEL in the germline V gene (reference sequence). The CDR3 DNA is TGTGCCAGCAGCCAATACAGGGGGCTCGCAGATACGCAGTATTTT. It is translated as CASSQYRGLADTQYF.

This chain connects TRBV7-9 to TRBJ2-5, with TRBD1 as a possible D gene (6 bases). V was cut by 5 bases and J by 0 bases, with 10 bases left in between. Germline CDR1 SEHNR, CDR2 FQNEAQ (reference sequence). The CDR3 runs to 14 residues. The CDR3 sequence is CASSPRTDQETQYF. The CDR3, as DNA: TGTGCCAGCAGCCCGAGGACAGACCAAGAGACCCAGTACTTC.

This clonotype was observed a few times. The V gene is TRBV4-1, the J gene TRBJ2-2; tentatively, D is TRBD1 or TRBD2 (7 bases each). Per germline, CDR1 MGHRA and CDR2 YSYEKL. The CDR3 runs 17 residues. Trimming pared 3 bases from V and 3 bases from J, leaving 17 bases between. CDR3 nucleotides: TGCGCCAGCAGCCATCCTACAGGGGAGGGGGACACCGGGGAGCTGTTTTTT. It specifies CASSHPTGEGDTGELFF.

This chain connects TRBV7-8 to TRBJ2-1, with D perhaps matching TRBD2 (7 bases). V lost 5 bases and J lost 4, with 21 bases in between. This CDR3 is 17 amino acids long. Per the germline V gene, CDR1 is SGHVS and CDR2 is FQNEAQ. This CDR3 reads CASSPYRLGGEYNEQFF. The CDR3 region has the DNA TGTGCCAGCAGCCCCTATCGGTTAGGGGGGGAGTACAATGAGCAGTTCTTC. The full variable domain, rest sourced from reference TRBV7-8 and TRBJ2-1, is GAGVSQSPRYKVAKRGQDVALRCDPISGHVSLFWYQQALGQGPEFLTYFQNEAQLDKSGLPSDRFFAERPEGSVSTLKIQRTQQEDSAVYLCASSPYRLGGEYNEQFFGPGTRLTVL.

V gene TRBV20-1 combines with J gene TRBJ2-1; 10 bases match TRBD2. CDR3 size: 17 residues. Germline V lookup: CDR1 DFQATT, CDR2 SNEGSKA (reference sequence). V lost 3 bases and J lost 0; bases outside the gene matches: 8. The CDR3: CSASDLAGASSYNEQFF. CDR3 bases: TGCAGTGCTAGTGACCTAGCGGGGGCAAGCTCCTACAATGAGCAGTTCTTC.

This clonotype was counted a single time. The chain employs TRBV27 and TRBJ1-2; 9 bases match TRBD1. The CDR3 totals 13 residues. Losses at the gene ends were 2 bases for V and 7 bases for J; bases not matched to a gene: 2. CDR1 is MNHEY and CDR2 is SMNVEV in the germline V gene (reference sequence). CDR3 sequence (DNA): TGTGCCAGCAGTTTAGGGACAGGGTTTGGCTACACCTTC. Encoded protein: CASSLGTGFGYTF.

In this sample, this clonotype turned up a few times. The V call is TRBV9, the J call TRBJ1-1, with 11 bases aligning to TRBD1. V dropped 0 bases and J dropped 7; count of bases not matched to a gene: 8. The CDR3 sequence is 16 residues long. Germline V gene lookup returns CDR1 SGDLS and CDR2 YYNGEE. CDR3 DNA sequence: TGTGCCAGCAGCGTAGGAGGGACAGGGGGAGAATTTGAAGCTTTCTTT. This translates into CASSVGGTGGEFEAFF.

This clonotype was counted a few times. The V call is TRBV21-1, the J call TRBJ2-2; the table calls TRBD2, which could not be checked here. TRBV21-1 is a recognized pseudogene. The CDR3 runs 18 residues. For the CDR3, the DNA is TGTGCCAGCAGCAAACGGGTCCAGGCGACTATTGTTACCGGGGAGCTGTTTTTT. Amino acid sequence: CASSKRVQATIVTGELFF.

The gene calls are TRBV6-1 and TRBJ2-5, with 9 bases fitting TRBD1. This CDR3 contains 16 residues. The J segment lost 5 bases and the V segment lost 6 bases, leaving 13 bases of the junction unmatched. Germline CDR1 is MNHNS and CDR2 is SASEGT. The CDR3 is CASRHPPGQGSETQYF. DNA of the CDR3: TGTGCCAGCAGGCACCCGCCGGGACAGGGATCGGAGACCCAGTACTTC.

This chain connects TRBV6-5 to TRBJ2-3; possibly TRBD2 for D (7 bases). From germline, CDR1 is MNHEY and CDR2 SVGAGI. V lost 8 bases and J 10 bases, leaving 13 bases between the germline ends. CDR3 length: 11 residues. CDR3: CASSKGGSQYF. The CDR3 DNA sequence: TGTGCCAGCTCCAAGGGGGGGTCGCAGTATTTT.

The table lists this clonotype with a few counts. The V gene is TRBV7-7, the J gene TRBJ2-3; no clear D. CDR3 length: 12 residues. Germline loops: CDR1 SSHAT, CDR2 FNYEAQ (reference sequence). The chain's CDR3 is CARSGGTDTQYF. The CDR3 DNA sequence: TGTGCTAGAAGTGGGGGCACAGATACGCAGTATTTT.

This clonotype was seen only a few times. The CDR3 sequence: CAISNQNNEQFF. CDR3 nucleotide sequence: TGTGCCATTTCGAACCAGAACAATGAGCAGTTCTTC. The chain joins TRBV12-3 or TRBV12-4 to TRBJ2-1; D is ambiguous. Trimming took off 10 bases at V and 5 bases at J, with 12 bases between the two ends. The length of the CDR3 is 12 residues.

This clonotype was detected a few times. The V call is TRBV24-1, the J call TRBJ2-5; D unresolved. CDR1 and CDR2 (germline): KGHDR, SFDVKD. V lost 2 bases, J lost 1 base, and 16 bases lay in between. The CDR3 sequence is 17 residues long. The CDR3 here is CATSDSRRLDSQETQYF. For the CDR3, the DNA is TGTGCCACCAGTGATTCCCGCCGCTTAGACTCCCAAGAGACCCAGTACTTC.

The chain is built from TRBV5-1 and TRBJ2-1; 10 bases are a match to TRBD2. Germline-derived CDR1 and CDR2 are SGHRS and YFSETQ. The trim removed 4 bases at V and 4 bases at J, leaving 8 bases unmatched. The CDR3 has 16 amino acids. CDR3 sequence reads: CASSTTLAGAYNEQFF. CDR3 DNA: TGCGCCAGCAGCACCACCCTAGCGGGGGCTTACAATGAGCAGTTCTTC.

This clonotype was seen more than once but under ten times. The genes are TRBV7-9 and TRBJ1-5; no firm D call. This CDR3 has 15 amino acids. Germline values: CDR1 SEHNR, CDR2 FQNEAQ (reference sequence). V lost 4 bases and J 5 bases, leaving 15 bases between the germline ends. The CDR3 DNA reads TGTGCCAGCAGCTGGGCGCGGGCGGAGGATCAGCCCCAGCATTTT. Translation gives CASSWARAEDQPQHF.

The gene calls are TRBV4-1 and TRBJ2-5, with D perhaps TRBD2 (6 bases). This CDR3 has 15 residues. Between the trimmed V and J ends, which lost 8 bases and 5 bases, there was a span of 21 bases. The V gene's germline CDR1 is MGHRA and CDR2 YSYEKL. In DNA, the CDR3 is TGCGCCAGCGGACCAAGGGACTCAGAGGGGGAGACCCAGTACTTC. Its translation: CASGPRDSEGETQYF.

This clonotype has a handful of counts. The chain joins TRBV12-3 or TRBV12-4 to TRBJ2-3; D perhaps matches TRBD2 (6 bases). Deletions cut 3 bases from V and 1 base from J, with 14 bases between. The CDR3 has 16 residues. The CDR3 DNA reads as TGTGCCAGCAGTTTGGACGGGGGTCTGGGCACAGATACGCAGTATTTT. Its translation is CASSLDGGLGTDTQYF.

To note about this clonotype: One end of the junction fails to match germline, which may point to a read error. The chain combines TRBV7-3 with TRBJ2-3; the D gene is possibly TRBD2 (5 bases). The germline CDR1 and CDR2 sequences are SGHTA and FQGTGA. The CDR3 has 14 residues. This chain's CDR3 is CDSSLLDSTDTQYF. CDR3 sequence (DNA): TGTGACAGCAGCCTACTAGATAGCACAGATACGCAGTATTTT.

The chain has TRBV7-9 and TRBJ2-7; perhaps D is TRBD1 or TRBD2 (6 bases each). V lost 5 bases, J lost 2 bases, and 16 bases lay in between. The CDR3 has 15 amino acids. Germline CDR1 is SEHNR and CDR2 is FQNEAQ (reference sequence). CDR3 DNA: TGTGCCAGCAGCATACCCACGAGGGGGGCCTACGAGCAGTACTTC. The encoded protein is CASSIPTRGAYEQYF.

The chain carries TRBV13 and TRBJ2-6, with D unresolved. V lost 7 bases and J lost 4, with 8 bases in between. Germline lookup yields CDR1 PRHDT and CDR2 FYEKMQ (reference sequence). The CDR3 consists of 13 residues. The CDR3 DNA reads TGTGCCAGCACCATCGCAGGGGCCAACGTCCTGACTTTC. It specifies CASTIAGANVLTF.